This TCR beta chain was sequenced for a study of T cell responses to AZD1222 COVID-19 vaccine. Study in general: The analysis combined second doses at about 4 or about 12 weeks. General study points: At 160-218 and 743-854, vaccine-associated CD4 TCRs were dominant, and they spanned spike. Donors were mostly white British, more females; clonal diversity possibly underestimated.

The CDR3 runs to 15 residues. V was trimmed by 3 bases and J by 10 bases, leaving 16 bases between them. The germline CDR1 and CDR2 sequences are MDHEN and SYDVKM. In regard to this clone: The antigen is undetermined.

Repertoires were generated with immunoSEQ multiplex PCR, while TCRdb's copy carries only in-frame clones and drops some. The data show approximately 70,000 clones, 84% seen once. The receptor was derived from an adult in good health. The sequencing used peripheral blood, collected on day 0 of AZD1222 vaccination. V and J are TRBV28 and TRBJ1-6; TRBD1 might be the D (5 bases). CDR3 sequence reads: CASSLVVGGKSPLHF. The CDR3 region has the DNA TGTGCCAGCAGTTTGGTTGTTGGGGGGAAGTCACCCCTCCACTTT.